What follows are 7 T cell receptor beta chains derived from one specimen sequenced in a study of T cells in localized non-small cell lung cancer. This table comes from immunoSEQ multiplex PCR, and its TCRdb copy is limited to in-frame clones, with some not included. The data show roughly 23,000 clones, around 90% seen once. The sample here was peripheral blood, taken before any cancer treatment. Every receptor here comes from an older male donor with stage I squamous cell lung carcinoma.

The genes are TRBV5-1 and TRBJ2-3; 10 bases map to TRBD1. This CDR3 is 15 amino acids long. V trimming: 5 bases; J trimming: 4 bases; junction bases outside the gene matches: 7. Germline V gene sequence: CDR1 SGHRS, CDR2 YFSETQ. The CDR3 sequence is CASSLEGQGPDTQYF. CDR3 sequence (DNA): TGCGCCAGCAGTCTGGAGGGACAGGGGCCAGATACGCAGTATTTT.

The rearrangement uses TRBV5-1 and TRBJ2-2; the match to TRBD1 covers 7 bases. The CDR3 runs 15 residues. Germline V gene sequence: CDR1 SGHRS, CDR2 YFSETQ. V lost 5 bases to trimming and J lost 0 bases; unmatched junction nucleotides: 4. The CDR3 coding sequence is TGCGCCAGCAGGTCCCAGGGGGCGAACACCGGGGAGCTGTTTTTT. The encoded protein is CASRSQGANTGELFF.

This clone was seen a handful of times. The rearrangement uses TRBV27 and TRBJ1-6; D possibly corresponds to TRBD1 (5 bases). CDR1 and CDR2 from the germline V gene are MNHEY and SMNVEV (reference sequence). This CDR3 is built from 17 residues. With 6 bases removed from V and 13 bases from J, the gap between germline ends came to 28 bases. The CDR3 DNA sequence: TGTGCCAGCAGGCCATTCCGGGGCCCAATGTACGAGAGCCCCCTCCACTTT. Encoded protein: CASRPFRGPMYESPLHF.

The rearrangement joins TRBV4-1 to TRBJ2-2; tentative D call: TRBD2 (5 bases). This CDR3 contains 16 residues. CDR1 is MGHRA, CDR2 YSYEKL, per germline. V gave up 2 bases and J gave up 0 bases, with 10 bases separating them. CDR3 residues: CASSQIQEANTGELFF. The CDR3, as DNA: TGCGCCAGCAGCCAAATCCAGGAGGCGAACACCGGGGAGCTGTTTTTT.

The CDR3, as DNA: TGTGCCAGCAGCCACGCGGGGGGTGAAGCTTTCTTT. Protein product: CASSHAGGEAFF. The rearrangement joins TRBV14 to TRBJ1-1, with D possibly being TRBD1 (5 bases). CDR1 and CDR2 from the germline V gene are SGHDN and FVKESK. V gave up 3 bases and J gave up 7 bases, with 9 bases separating them. There are 12 residues in the CDR3.

The rearrangement joins TRBV18 to TRBJ2-7; no clear D. The CDR3 has 15 residues. The germline V gene has CDR1 KGHSH and CDR2 LQKENI. The V and J ends lost 3 bases and 3 bases respectively, with 15 bases between them. The CDR3 loop reads CASSPQDYYDYEQYF. Written as DNA, the CDR3 is TGTGCCAGCTCACCTCAGGATTACTATGACTACGAGCAGTACTTC.

V gene TRBV2 combines with J gene TRBJ2-7; a possible D gene is TRBD1 (6 bases). Germline CDR1 SNHLY, CDR2 FYNNEI. This CDR3 is built from 15 residues. The V end lost 1 base, the J end lost 2 bases, and 12 bases lay between the germline ends. Written as DNA, the CDR3 is TGTGCCAGCAGTGAAGGGACAGTCTTTACCTACGAGCAGTACTTC. It codes for CASSEGTVFTYEQYF.